This is a list of T cell receptor beta chains from one sample in a study of CXCR3-negative and CXCR3-positive naive CD8 T cells. TCRdb re-called the 5' RACE reads; one entry per CDR3 protein, DNA not given. The table lists fewer than 80,000 distinct CDR3 sequences. Sample: naive CXCR3- CD8+ T cells from blood. These receptors all come from a human donor in good health. Some clones in this sample may be carry-over from other donors' samples. Each CDR3 is given with its conserved first and last residue.

TRBJ2-3,TRBV15,CATSRDQGTFTDTQYF
TRBJ2-1,TRBV4-3,CASSQWAGETDEQFF
TRBJ2-7,TRBV5-5,CASSPDAGGYSYYEQYF
TRBJ1-5,TRBV5-5,CASSFWDSNQPQHF
TRBJ2-3,TRBV12-3/TRBV12-4,CASSPGLAATDTQYF
TRBJ2-1,TRBV14,CASSPRVYNEQFF
TRBJ2-5,TRBV5-1,CASSGLAQETQYF
TRBJ1-1,TRBV29-1,CSVEGTGGEAFF
TRBJ2-1,TRBV11-3,CASSLDTSGSYNEQFF
TRBJ2-1,TRBV7-9,CASSPPFGPSYNEQFF
TRBJ2-7,TRBV2,CASSEAWAGQYF
TRBJ1-2,TRBV7-9,CASSFGGSNYGYTF
TRBJ2-7,TRBV29-1,CSFRTGRGSYEQYF
TRBJ2-1,TRBV28,CASSNPGPSGEFF
TRBJ2-1,TRBV7-2,CASNAHGNEQFF
TRBJ2-3,TRBV29-1,CSVELSSSPGGTQYF
TRBJ2-3,TRBV6-1,CASSEVAGRATDTQYF
TRBJ2-1,TRBV7-7,CASSLSASANEQFF
TRBJ2-2,TRBV20-1,CSARERGLNTGELFF
TRBJ2-7,TRBV11-3,CASSLGELAEQYF
TRBJ2-1,TRBV5-1,CASSSGQYNEQFF
TRBJ2-2,TRBV29-1,CSVTPNTGELFF
TRBJ2-1,TRBV28,CASSPHRNEQFF
TRBJ1-5,TRBV20-1,CSAMSEGGGNQPQHF
TRBJ2-3,TRBV11-2,CASSTRDRRTTDTQYF
TRBJ1-1,TRBV29-1,CSVTISPEAFF
TRBJ1-1,TRBV6-6,CASSYKGTGNTEAFF
TRBJ2-5,TRBV2,CASSEGLASQETQYF
TRBJ1-5,TRBV28,CASSYRGENQPQHF
TRBJ2-7,TRBV13,CASSLRTLRDEQYF
TRBJ2-1,TRBV9,CASNTGETEQFF
TRBJ2-3,TRBV6-6,CASSPETSTDTQYF
TRBJ2-2,TRBV7-8,CASIPFANTGELFF
TRBJ2-3,TRBV29-1,CSVVRPEDPRSTDTQYF
TRBJ2-4,TRBV29-1,CSVAGLASPLAKNIQYF
TRBJ2-1,TRBV11-3,CASSLAGAYNEQFF
TRBJ1-6,TRBV29-1,CSVGEMGDSPLHF
TRBJ1-2,TRBV14,CASSQTGQGYGYTF
TRBJ1-2,TRBV3-2,CASSYMDRVVYGYTF
TRBJ1-1,TRBV28,CASTFWKTPGNTEAFF
TRBJ2-1,TRBV7-6,CASSSLAGNFYNEQFF
TRBJ2-1,TRBV6-5,CASSSGTSFQFF
TRBJ1-2,TRBV28,CASEGLDYGYTF
TRBJ2-7,TRBV20-1,CSASGGTGVPDNYEQYF
TRBJ2-1,TRBV12-3/TRBV12-4,CASSFMAGGHEQFF
TRBJ2-7,TRBV20-1,CSARTSGTYEQYF
TRBJ2-1,TRBV29-1,CSVEDQQRKSYNEQFF
TRBJ2-1,TRBV20-1,CSAREDSGNEQFF
TRBJ2-3,TRBV11-3,CASSPMYTGRGDTQYF
TRBJ1-3,TRBV20-1,CSARDSHHLFMSESSGNTIYF
TRBJ2-1,TRBV25-1,CASSEFGQGSYNEQFF